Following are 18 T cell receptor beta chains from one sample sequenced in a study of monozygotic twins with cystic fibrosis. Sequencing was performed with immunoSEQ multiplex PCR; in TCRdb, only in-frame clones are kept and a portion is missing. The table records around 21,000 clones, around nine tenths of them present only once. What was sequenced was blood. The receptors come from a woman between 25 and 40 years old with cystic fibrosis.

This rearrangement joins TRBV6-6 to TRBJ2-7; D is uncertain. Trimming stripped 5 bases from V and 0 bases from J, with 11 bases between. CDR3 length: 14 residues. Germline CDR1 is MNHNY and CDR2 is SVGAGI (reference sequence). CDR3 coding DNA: TGTGCCAGCAGTGGGCTCCCCAGCTCCTACGAGCAGTACTTC. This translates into CASSGLPSSYEQYF.

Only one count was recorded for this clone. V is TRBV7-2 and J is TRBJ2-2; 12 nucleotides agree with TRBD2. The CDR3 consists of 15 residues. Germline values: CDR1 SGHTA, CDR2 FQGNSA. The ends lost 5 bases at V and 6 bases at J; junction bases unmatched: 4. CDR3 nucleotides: TGTGCCAGCAGCCGACTAGCGGGGGCGGCCGGGGAGCTGTTTTTT. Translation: CASSRLAGAAGELFF.

The CDR3, as DNA: TGCGCCAGCAGTGAGGCTTTAGGTCAGCCCCAGCATTTT. It translates to CASSEALGQPQHF. The chain is built from TRBV10-2 and TRBJ1-5; D is uncertain. V was pared by 2 bases and J by 6 bases, with 8 bases between. From germline, CDR1 is WSHSY and CDR2 SAAADI. The CDR3 has 13 amino acids.

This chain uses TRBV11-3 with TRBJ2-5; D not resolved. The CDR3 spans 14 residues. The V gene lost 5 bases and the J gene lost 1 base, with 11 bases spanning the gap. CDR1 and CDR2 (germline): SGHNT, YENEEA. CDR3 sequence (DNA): TGTGCCAGCAGCCCAAGGACGGTCCAAGAGACCCAGTACTTC. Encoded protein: CASSPRTVQETQYF. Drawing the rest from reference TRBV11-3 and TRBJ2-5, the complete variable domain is EAGVVQSPRYKIIEKKQPVAFWCNPISGHNTLYWYLQNLGQGPELLIRYENEEAVDDSQLPKDRFSAERLKGVDSTLKIQPAELGDSAVYLCASSPRTVQETQYFGPGTRLLVL.

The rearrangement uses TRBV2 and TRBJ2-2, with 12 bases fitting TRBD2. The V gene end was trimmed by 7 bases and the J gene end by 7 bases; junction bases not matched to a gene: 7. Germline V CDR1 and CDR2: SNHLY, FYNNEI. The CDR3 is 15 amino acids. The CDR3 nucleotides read TGTGCCAGCAAAGCCGGGACTAGCGGGTTCGGGGAGCTGTTTTTT. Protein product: CASKAGTSGFGELFF.

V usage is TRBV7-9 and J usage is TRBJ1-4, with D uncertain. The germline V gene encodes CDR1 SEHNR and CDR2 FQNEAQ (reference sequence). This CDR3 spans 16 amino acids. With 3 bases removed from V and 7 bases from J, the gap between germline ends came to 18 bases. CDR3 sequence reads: CASSFMGTGSGEKLFF. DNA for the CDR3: TGTGCCAGCAGCTTCATGGGTACGGGATCTGGTGAAAAACTGTTTTTT.

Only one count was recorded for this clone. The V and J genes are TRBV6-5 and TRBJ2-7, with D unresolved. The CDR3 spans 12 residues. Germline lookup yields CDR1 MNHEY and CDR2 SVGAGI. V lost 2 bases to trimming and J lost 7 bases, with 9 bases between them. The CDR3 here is CASSYATGEQYF. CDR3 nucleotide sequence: TGTGCCAGCAGTTACGCGACTGGGGAGCAGTACTTC.

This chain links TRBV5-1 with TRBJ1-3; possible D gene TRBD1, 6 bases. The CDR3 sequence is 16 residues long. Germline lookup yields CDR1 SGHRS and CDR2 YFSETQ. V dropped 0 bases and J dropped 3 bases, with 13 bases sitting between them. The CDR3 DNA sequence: TGCGCCAGCAGCTTGGACCCGGGGGCGAGTGGAAACACCATATATTTT. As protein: CASSLDPGASGNTIYF.

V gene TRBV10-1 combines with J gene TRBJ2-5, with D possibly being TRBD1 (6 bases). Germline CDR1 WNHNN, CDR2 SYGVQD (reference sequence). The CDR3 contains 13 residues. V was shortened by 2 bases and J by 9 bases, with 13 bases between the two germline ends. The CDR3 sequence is CASSEGTGLPQYF. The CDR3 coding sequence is TGCGCCAGCAGTGAGGGAACAGGGCTACCCCAGTACTTC.

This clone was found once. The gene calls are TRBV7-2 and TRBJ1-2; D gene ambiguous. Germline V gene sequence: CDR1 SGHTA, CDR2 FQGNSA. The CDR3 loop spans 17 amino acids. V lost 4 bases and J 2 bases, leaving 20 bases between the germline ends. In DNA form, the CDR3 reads TGTGCCAGCAGCTGGGCCCCGCGGCCAAACTCGAACTATGGCTACACCTTC. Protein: CASSWAPRPNSNYGYTF.

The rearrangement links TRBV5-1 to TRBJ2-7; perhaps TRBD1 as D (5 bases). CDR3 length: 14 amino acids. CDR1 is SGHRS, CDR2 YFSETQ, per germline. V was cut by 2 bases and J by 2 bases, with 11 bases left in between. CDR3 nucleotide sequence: TGCGCCAGCAGCTTAGGTCAGGGTGCCTACGAGCAGTACTTC. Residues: CASSLGQGAYEQYF.

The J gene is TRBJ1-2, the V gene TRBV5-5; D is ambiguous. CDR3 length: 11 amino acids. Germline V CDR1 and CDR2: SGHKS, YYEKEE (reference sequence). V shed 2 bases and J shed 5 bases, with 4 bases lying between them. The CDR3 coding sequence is TGTGCCAGCAGCTTAGATTATGGCTACACCTTC. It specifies CASSLDYGYTF.

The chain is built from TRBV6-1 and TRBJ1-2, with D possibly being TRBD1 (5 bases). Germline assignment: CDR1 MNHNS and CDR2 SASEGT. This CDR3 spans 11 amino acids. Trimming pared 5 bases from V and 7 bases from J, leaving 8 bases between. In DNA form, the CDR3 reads TGTGCCAGCAGTCCCAGGGTTGGCTACACCTTC. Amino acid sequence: CASSPRVGYTF.

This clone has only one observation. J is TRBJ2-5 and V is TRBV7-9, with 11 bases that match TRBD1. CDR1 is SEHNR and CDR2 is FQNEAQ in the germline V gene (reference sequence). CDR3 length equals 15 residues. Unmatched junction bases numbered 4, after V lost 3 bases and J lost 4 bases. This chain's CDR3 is CASSFGGQGAETQYF. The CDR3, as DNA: TGTGCCAGCAGCTTTGGAGGACAGGGGGCAGAGACCCAGTACTTC.

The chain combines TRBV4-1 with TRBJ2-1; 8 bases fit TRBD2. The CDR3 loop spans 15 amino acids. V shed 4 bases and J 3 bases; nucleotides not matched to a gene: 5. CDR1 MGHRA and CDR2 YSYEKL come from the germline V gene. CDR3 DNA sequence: TGCGCCAGCAGCCTATTAGCGGGGAACTACAATGAGCAGTTCTTC. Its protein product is CASSLLAGNYNEQFF.

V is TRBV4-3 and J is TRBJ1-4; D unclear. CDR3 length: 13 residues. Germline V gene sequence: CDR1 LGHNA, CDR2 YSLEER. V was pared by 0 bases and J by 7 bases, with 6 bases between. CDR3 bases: TGCGCCAGCAGCCAAGATTCTCCTGAAAAACTGTTTTTT. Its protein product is CASSQDSPEKLFF.

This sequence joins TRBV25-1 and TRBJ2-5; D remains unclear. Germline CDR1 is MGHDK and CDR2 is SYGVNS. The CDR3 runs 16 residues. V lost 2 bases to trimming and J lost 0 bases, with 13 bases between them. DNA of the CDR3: TGTGCCAGCAGTGAAGAAGGGCATACGTACCAAGAGACCCAGTACTTC. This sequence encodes CASSEEGHTYQETQYF.

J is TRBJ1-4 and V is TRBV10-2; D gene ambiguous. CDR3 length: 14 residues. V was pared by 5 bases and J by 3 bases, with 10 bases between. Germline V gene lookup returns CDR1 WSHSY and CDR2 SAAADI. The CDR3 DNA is TGCGCCAGCAGTAGTGGACGGGCTAATGAAAAACTGTTTTTT. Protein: CASSSGRANEKLFF.